These T cell receptor beta chains were read from a single sample in a study of shared clonotypes between healthy human individuals. Assay used: immunoSEQ multiplex PCR; TCRdb lists only in-frame clones, some missing. The table has about 2.1 million clones, just over 90% seen once; the top ten hold over 1.5%. The specimen sequenced was naive CD8+ T cells from PBMCs. Source of these receptors: a man aged 18 to 29 in good health. Some clones in this sample may be carry-over from other donors' samples. CDR3s include the opening cysteine and the closing phenylalanine or tryptophan. D genes are given only for firm matches. Rows give clone size only sometimes, using once, few, many, or a class for an expanded clone.

TRBJ2-4	TRBV4-1	TRBD1	.	CASSLTQGENIQYF	TGCGCCAGCAGCCTAACACAGGGGGAAAACATTCAGTACTTC
TRBJ1-5	TRBV10-3	.	once	CAISALWEGSNDQPQHF	TGTGCCATCAGTGCCCTTTGGGAGGGATCGAACGATCAGCCCCAGCATTTT
TRBJ1-1	TRBV28	.	.	CASRRMNTEAFF	TGTGCCAGCAGACGGATGAACACTGAAGCTTTCTTT
TRBJ2-1	TRBV7-9	TRBD1	.	CASSLKGADEQFF	TGTGCCAGCAGCTTAAAGGGGGCGGATGAGCAGTTCTTC
TRBJ2-1	TRBV10-2	.	.	CASSDLQSSYNEQFF	TGCGCCAGCAGTGATCTGCAAAGCTCCTACAATGAGCAGTTCTTC
TRBJ1-2	TRBV2	.	.	CASSDWSVATYGYTF	TGTGCCAGCAGTGATTGGTCAGTAGCTACCTATGGCTACACCTTC
TRBJ2-5	TRBV7-9	.	.	CASSSPRDPIPETQYF	TGTGCCAGCAGCTCTCCTCGGGACCCCATCCCAGAGACCCAGTACTTC
TRBJ2-1	TRBV5-1	TRBD2	.	CASSLAIQTSGNIRSEEQFF	TGCGCCAGCAGCTTGGCCATACAGACTAGCGGGAATATTCGGTCGGAAGAGCAGTTCTTC
TRBJ2-1	TRBV6-5	.	.	CASSYSIGRINNEQFF	TGTGCCAGCAGTTACTCGATTGGGAGGATCAACAATGAGCAGTTCTTC
TRBJ1-1	TRBV5-5	.	once	CASSFGAEAFF	TGTGCCAGCAGCTTCGGGGCTGAAGCTTTCTTT
TRBJ2-7	TRBV7-9	TRBD1	once	CASSFAGGGYEQYF	TGTGCCAGCAGCTTCGCAGGGGGCGGCTACGAGCAGTACTTC
TRBJ1-5	TRBV19	.	.	CASSDIFGRGDQPQHF	TGTGCCAGTAGTGACATATTTGGTAGAGGGGATCAGCCCCAGCATTTT
TRBJ2-7	TRBV4-2	TRBD2	.	CASSQDAGTSAGRYEQYF	TGTGCCAGCAGCCAAGACGCAGGAACTAGCGCAGGCCGGTACGAGCAGTACTTC
TRBJ2-7	TRBV6-1	.	.	CASSEPRYNLIYEQYF	TGTGCCAGCAGTGAACCCCGCTACAACCTCATCTACGAGCAGTACTTC
TRBJ2-1	TRBV7-6	TRBD2	.	CASSLTSGRAADEQFF	TGTGCCAGCAGCTTGACTAGCGGGAGGGCCGCGGATGAGCAGTTCTTC
TRBJ2-3	TRBV7-6	TRBD2	.	CASSLGTSGKISTDTQYF	TGTGCCAGCAGCCTCGGGACTAGCGGAAAAATTAGCACAGATACGCAGTATTTT
TRBJ2-5	TRBV28	.	.	CASSLSVLGTQYF	TGTGCCAGCAGTTTATCCGTTCTGGGGACCCAGTACTTC
TRBJ2-7	TRBV6-5	.	.	CASSYGGNMYEQYF	TGTGCCAGCAGTTATGGGGGTAATATGTACGAGCAGTACTTC
TRBJ1-3	TRBV5-3	TRBD1	.	CARSGDRGSGNTIYF	TGTGCCAGAAGCGGAGACAGGGGCTCTGGAAACACCATATATTTT
TRBJ2-7	TRBV29-1	TRBD2	.	CSVETSGYSYEQYF	TGCAGCGTTGAAACTAGCGGGTACTCCTACGAGCAGTACTTC
TRBJ1-1	TRBV7-8	.	.	CASSGLLGRRVTEAFF	TGTGCCAGCAGCGGACTTTTAGGGAGGAGGGTGACTGAAGCTTTCTTT
TRBJ2-7	TRBV5-8	.	once	CASSFLGALTYEQYF	TGTGCCAGCAGTTTCCTTGGGGCCCTGACCTACGAGCAGTACTTC
TRBJ2-3	TRBV11-2	.	.	CASKGDTQYF	TGTGCCAGCAAAGGGGATACGCAGTATTTT
TRBJ2-5	TRBV7-2	.	.	CASSLEVASQETQYF	TGTGCCAGCAGCTTAGAGGTTGCGAGCCAAGAGACCCAGTACTTC
TRBJ2-1	TRBV6-1	TRBD1	.	CASEPGQGSGEQFF	TGTGCCAGCGAACCGGGACAGGGGAGTGGTGAGCAGTTCTTC
TRBJ2-7	TRBV6-5	.	.	CASSYSSRSYEQYF	TGTGCCAGCAGTTACTCTAGCAGATCCTACGAGCAGTACTTC
TRBJ1-1	TRBV19	.	once	CASSIQGGGTEAFF	TGTGCCAGTAGTATACAGGGAGGCGGCACTGAAGCTTTCTTT
TRBJ1-1	TRBV5-6	TRBD1	.	CASSLPRTGETEAFF	TGTGCCAGCAGCTTACCGCGGACAGGGGAAACTGAAGCTTTCTTT
TRBJ2-7	TRBV29-1	.	.	CSVLKGSGSYEQYF	TGCAGCGTCCTGAAGGGGAGTGGCTCCTACGAGCAGTACTTC
TRBJ1-1	TRBV7-8	.	.	CASSLGTRMNTEAFF	TGTGCCAGCAGCTTAGGGACACGGATGAACACTGAAGCTTTCTTT
TRBJ2-2	TRBV9	TRBD1	.	CASSARQGGNTGELFF	TGTGCCAGCAGCGCCCGACAGGGCGGGAACACCGGGGAGCTGTTTTTT
TRBJ2-5	TRBV29-1	.	.	CSVILREQDLYQETQYF	TGCAGCGTTATTCTAAGGGAACAGGACTTGTACCAAGAGACCCAGTACTTC
TRBJ1-1	TRBV5-6	.	.	CASSLGGDTEAFF	TGTGCCAGCAGCTTGGGTGGAGACACTGAAGCTTTCTTT
TRBJ2-7	TRBV18	.	.	CASSPLGGDYEQYF	TGTGCCAGCTCACCACTGGGGGGCGACTACGAGCAGTACTTC
TRBJ2-2	TRBV7-4	TRBD2	.	CASSLGGLAGDTGELFF	TGTGCCAGCAGCTTAGGCGGACTAGCGGGGGACACCGGGGAGCTGTTTTTT
TRBJ1-1	TRBV21-1	.	.	CASIQTGMNTEAFF	TGTGCCAGCATCCAGACAGGAATGAACACTGAAGCTTTCTTT
TRBJ1-1	TRBV27	.	.	CATQAAPTEAFF	TGTGCCACCCAGGCGGCACCCACTGAAGCTTTCTTT
TRBJ2-5	TRBV28	TRBD1	.	CASSQDRVEETQYF	TGTGCCAGCAGTCAGGACAGGGTAGAAGAGACCCAGTACTTC
TRBJ2-1	TRBV9	TRBD2	.	CASSVGTSGFNEQFF	TGTGCCAGCAGCGTAGGAACTAGCGGATTTAATGAGCAGTTCTTC